The next 10 T cell receptor beta chains were all read from a single sample in a study of control samples from healthy donors and cancer patients. The data were produced by immunoSEQ multiplex PCR, yet TCRdb's version contains in-frame clones alone and is incomplete. The repertoire holds about 160,000 clones, approximately 90% seen once, with around 12% in the top ten. Sequencing used blood. The receptors were gathered from a man aged 25-45 years in good health.

J is TRBJ2-3 and V is TRBV9; D remains unclear. Trimming stripped 0 bases from V and 6 bases from J, with 14 bases between. This CDR3 is built from 15 residues. CDR1 is SGDLS and CDR2 is YYNGEE in the germline V gene. The CDR3 spells CASSVAAQIKDTQYF. CDR3 in DNA: TGTGCCAGCAGCGTAGCGGCCCAAATCAAGGATACGCAGTATTTT. Looking up the rest from reference TRBV9 and TRBJ2-3 gives the full variable domain: DSGVTQTPKHLITATGQRVTLRCSPRSGDLSVYWYQQSLDQGLQFLIQYYNGEERAKGNILERFSAQQFPDLHSELNLSSLELGDSALYFCASSVAAQIKDTQYFGPGTRLTVL.

The chain has TRBV25-1 and TRBJ2-3; D is uncertain. With 4 bases removed from V and 4 bases from J, the gap between germline ends came to 15 bases. The germline gives CDR1 MGHDK, CDR2 SYGVNS. The CDR3 runs to 15 residues. CDR3 region: CASSGTHSAADTQYF. CDR3 DNA sequence: TGTGCCAGCAGTGGCACGCACAGTGCGGCAGATACGCAGTATTTT.

This chain connects TRBV10-3 to TRBJ1-4; unclear D gene. Trimming shortened V by 3 bases and J by 4 bases, and 12 bases separated the two germline ends. Germline V gene data show CDR1 as ENHRY and CDR2 as SYGVKD. This CDR3 contains 15 residues. In nucleotides, the CDR3 is TGTGCCATCAGTGAACGGCAGAACTATAATGAAAAACTGTTTTTT. It encodes CAISERQNYNEKLFF.

The J gene is TRBJ2-7, the V gene TRBV15; D ambiguous. The germline V and J ends were trimmed by 5 bases and 5 bases, with 16 bases remaining between them. Germline lookup yields CDR1 LNHNV and CDR2 YYDKDF (reference sequence). The CDR3 has 14 residues. This CDR3 reads CATSRRTALDEQYF. In DNA, the CDR3 is TGTGCCACCAGCCGAAGGACGGCTCTCGACGAGCAGTACTTC.

The chain has TRBV18 and TRBJ2-7; weak D call: TRBD1 (6 bases). The V gene's germline CDR1 is KGHSH and CDR2 LQKENI. This CDR3 contains 14 residues. Trimming took off 6 bases at V and 4 bases at J, with 16 bases between the two ends. CDR3 DNA: TGTGCCAGCTCGTCCGTCCGGACAGAGTACGAGCAGTACTTC. Its translation: CASSSVRTEYEQYF.

This chain connects TRBV11-1 to TRBJ1-1; D is uncertain. This CDR3 has 13 residues. Germline-derived CDR1 and CDR2 are SGHAT and FQDESV (reference sequence). Trimming took 4 bases from V and 7 from J, leaving 13 bases between them. The CDR3 spells CASSSNRGFEAFF. The DNA for the CDR3 is TGTGCCAGCAGCTCAAATCGAGGATTTGAAGCTTTCTTT.

This clone has just one count. J is TRBJ2-3 and V is TRBV4-3, with D unclear. Trimming took 0 bases from V and 4 from J, leaving 5 bases between them. The CDR3 is 13 amino acids. CDR1 and CDR2 from the germline V gene are LGHNA and YSLEER. The DNA of the CDR3 is TGCGCCAGCAGCCAAGAGATGGCAGATACGCAGTATTTT. This codes for CASSQEMADTQYF.

The chain has TRBV9 and TRBJ1-1; the match to TRBD1 covers 11 bases. The germline gives CDR1 SGDLS, CDR2 YYNGEE. After removal of 2 bases from V and 2 bases from J, the junction contained 11 bases not matched to a gene. CDR3 size: 18 residues. The CDR3 sequence is CASSVTGTGGLGNTEAFF. The CDR3 DNA follows: TGTGCCAGCAGCGTCACCGGGACAGGGGGATTGGGAAACACTGAAGCTTTCTTT.

V is TRBV5-1 and J is TRBJ1-1; D not certain. The germline V and J ends were trimmed by 0 bases and 0 bases, with 12 bases remaining between them. The length of the CDR3 is 16 residues. In germline, CDR1 is SGHRS, CDR2 YFSETQ. The CDR3 here is CASSLDPHSMNTEAFF. The CDR3 coding sequence is TGCGCCAGCAGCTTGGACCCGCACTCAATGAACACTGAAGCTTTCTTT.

The V call is TRBV7-3, the J call TRBJ2-1; 8 bases are shared with TRBD2. Germline V gene lookup returns CDR1 SGHTA and CDR2 FQGTGA. The junction had 3 bases not matched to a gene; V was cut back by 5 bases and J by 0 bases. The CDR3 extends over 15 amino acids. CDR3 nucleotide sequence: TGTGCCAGCAGCCTCAGCGGGGGCTCCTACAATGAGCAGTTCTTC. This translates into CASSLSGGSYNEQFF.